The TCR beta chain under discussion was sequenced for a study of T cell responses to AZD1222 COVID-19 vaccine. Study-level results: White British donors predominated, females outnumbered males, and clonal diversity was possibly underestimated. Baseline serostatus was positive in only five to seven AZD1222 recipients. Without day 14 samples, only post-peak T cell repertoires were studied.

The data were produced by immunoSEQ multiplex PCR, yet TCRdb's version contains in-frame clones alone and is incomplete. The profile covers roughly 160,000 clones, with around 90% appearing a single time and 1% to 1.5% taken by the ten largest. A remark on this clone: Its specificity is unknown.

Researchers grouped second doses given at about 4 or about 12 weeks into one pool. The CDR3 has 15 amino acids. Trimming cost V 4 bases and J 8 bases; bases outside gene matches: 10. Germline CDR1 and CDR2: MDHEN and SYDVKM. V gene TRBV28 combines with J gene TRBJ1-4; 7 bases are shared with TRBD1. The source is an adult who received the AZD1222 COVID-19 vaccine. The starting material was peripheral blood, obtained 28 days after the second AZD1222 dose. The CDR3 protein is CASSSSGQSQEKLFF. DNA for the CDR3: TGTGCCAGCAGTTCGTCGGGACAGTCGCAAGAAAAACTGTTTTTT. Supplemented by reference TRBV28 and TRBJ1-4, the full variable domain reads DVKVTQSSRYLVKRTGEKVFLECVQDMDHENMFWYRQDPGLGLRLIYFSYDVKMKEKGDIPEGYSVSREKKERFSLILESASTNQTSMYLCASSSSGQSQEKLFFGSGTQLSVL.